A selection of T cell receptor beta chains follows, all from one sample in a study of blood T cell repertoires in COVID-19. The protocol was immunoSEQ multiplex PCR, while the TCRdb copy is restricted to in-frame clones and leaves out a portion. The table lists 200,000 to 300,000 clones, about 86% of them singletons, with about 9% in the top ten. The material sequenced was peripheral blood. These receptors originate from an elderly man with acute or convalescent COVID-19. Both conserved end residues are part of each CDR3. A D gene is named only where the DNA matches it firmly. Rows may omit the clone size; those that give it use once, few, many or a size class.

TRBV5-8	.	.	TRBJ1-2	CASSADRNYGYTF	TGTGCCAGCTCCGCGGATCGTAACTATGGCTACACCTTC
TRBV6-6	once	TRBD1	TRBJ2-7	CASSSSGTGGYEQYF	TGTGCCAGCAGTTCCTCCGGGACAGGAGGCTACGAGCAGTACTTC
TRBV11-1	.	.	TRBJ1-2	CASSFEGIYGYTF	TGTGCCAGCAGCTTTGAGGGAATCTATGGCTACACCTTC
TRBV3-1/TRBV3-2	.	.	TRBJ1-5	CASSQSGQQPQHF	TGTGCCAGCAGCCAAAGCGGACAGCAGCCCCAGCATTTT
TRBV19	.	.	TRBJ1-5	CASSIRGGNQPQHF	TGTGCCAGTAGTATACGGGGTGGCAATCAGCCCCAGCATTTT
TRBV5-6	.	TRBD1	TRBJ1-1	CASSFRRTGDYTEAFF	TGTGCCAGCAGCTTCCGTAGAACAGGGGATTACACTGAAGCTTTCTTT
TRBV5-1	.	.	TRBJ1-1	CASSLQSTNTEAFF	TGCGCCAGCAGCTTGCAGTCCACGAACACTGAAGCTTTCTTT
TRBV28	.	.	TRBJ2-1	CASSPELSRGAIQFF	TGTGCCAGCAGTCCCGAGTTATCCCGGGGGGCAATACAGTTCTTC
TRBV5-6	.	.	TRBJ1-2	CASSLKGTYGYTF	TGTGCCAGCAGCTTGAAAGGGACATATGGCTACACCTTC
TRBV2	.	.	TRBJ2-1	CASSPGVSSYNEQFF	TGTGCCAGCAGTCCGGGGGTTAGCTCCTACAATGAGCAGTTCTTC
TRBV11-2	.	TRBD1	TRBJ1-6	CASSPGTGSNNSPLHF	TGTGCCAGCAGCCCGGGGACAGGGAGTAATAATTCACCCCTCCACTTT
TRBV6-5	.	.	TRBJ1-6	CASSYSTSARNSPLHF	TGTGCCAGCAGTTACTCGACCAGCGCGAGGAATTCACCCCTCCACTTT
TRBV30	few	TRBD1	TRBJ1-2	CAWSKPRQGVNNYGYTF	TGTGCCTGGAGTAAACCTAGACAGGGAGTCAACAACTATGGCTACACCTTC
TRBV5-4	.	.	TRBJ1-3	CASSSDIRLSSMNF	TGTGCCAGCAGTTCGGACATCCGACTCTCGTCTATGAATTTT
TRBV25-1	once	TRBD1	TRBJ2-7	CASSGTGTYEQYF	TGTGCCAGCAGTGGGACAGGGACCTACGAGCAGTACTTC
TRBV21-1	.	.	TRBJ2-1	CASQEGGVYNEQFF	TGTGCCAGCCAAGAGGGGGGGGTTTACAATGAGCAGTTCTTC
TRBV7-2	.	.	TRBJ2-7	CASTRERRAYEQYF	TGTGCCAGCACCCGGGAGCGAAGGGCCTACGAGCAGTACTTC
TRBV6-5	.	TRBD2	TRBJ2-1	CASRLAGGPGEQFF	TGTGCCAGCAGATTAGCGGGAGGGCCGGGTGAGCAGTTCTTC
TRBV2	.	TRBD2	TRBJ2-1	CASNQLAGGPNEQFF	TGTGCCAGCAACCAACTAGCGGGAGGGCCCAATGAGCAGTTCTTC
TRBV10-3	.	TRBD1	TRBJ1-5	CAISEGDRGNGPQHF	TGTGCCATCAGTGAGGGGGACAGGGGGAATGGGCCCCAGCATTTT
TRBV27	.	TRBD1	TRBJ2-2	CASSLPGQEDTGELFF	TGTGCCAGCAGTCTCCCGGGACAGGAGGACACCGGGGAGCTGTTTTTT
TRBV5-1	.	TRBD1	TRBJ2-7	CASRKAGGLYYEQYF	TGCGCCAGCAGAAAGGCAGGGGGCCTTTACTACGAGCAGTACTTC
TRBV5-1	.	TRBD1	TRBJ2-3	CASSLERTGVPDTQYF	TGCGCCAGCAGCTTGGAACGGACAGGGGTCCCAGATACGCAGTATTTT
TRBV24-1	.	TRBD1	TRBJ2-4	CATSDWDSKNIQYF	TGTGCCACCAGTGATTGGGACAGCAAAAACATTCAGTACTTC
TRBV24-1	few	TRBD1	TRBJ1-1	CATRGTGKMNTEAFF	TGTGCCACCAGGGGGACAGGGAAAATGAACACTGAAGCTTTCTTT
TRBV5-1	.	.	TRBJ1-5	CASSLLQGKAIMGNQPQHF	TGCGCCAGCAGCTTGCTCCAGGGTAAGGCGATAATGGGCAATCAGCCCCAGCATTTT
TRBV7-3	once	.	TRBJ2-1	CASSLRAGYNEQFF	TGTGCCAGCAGCTTGAGGGCTGGGTACAATGAGCAGTTCTTC
TRBV11-2	.	.	TRBJ2-7	CASSPDKPYEQYF	TGTGCCAGCAGCCCGGACAAGCCCTACGAGCAGTACTTC